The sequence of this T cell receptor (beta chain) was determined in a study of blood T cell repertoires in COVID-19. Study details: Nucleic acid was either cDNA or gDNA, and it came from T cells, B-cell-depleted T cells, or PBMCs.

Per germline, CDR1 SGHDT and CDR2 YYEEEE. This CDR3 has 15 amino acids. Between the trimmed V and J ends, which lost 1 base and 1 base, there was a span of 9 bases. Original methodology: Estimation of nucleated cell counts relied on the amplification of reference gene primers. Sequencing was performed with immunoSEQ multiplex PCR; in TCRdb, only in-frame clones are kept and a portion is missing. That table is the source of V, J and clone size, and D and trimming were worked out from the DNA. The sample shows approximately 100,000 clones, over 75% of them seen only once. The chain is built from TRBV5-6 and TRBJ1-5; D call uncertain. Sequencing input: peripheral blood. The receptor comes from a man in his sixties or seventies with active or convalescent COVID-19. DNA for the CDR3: TGTGCCAGCAGCTTGACCCAGTACAGCAATCAGCCCCAGCATTTT. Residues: CASSLTQYSNQPQHF. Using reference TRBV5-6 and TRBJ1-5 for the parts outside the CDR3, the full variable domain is DAGVTQSPTHLIKTRGQQVTLRCSPKSGHDTVSWYQQALGQGPQFIFQYYEEEERQRGNFPDRFSGHQFPNYSSELNVNALLLGDSALYLCASSLTQYSNQPQHFGDGTRLSIL.